The 9 T cell receptor beta chains below all came from one sample that was sequenced in a study of cytomegalovirus exposure and HLA in healthy donors. Researchers ran the PCR with 60 Vbeta and 13 Jbeta primers. The assay was immunoSEQ multiplex PCR, and TCRdb's table has in-frame clones only and misses some. The data show about 170,000 clones, approximately 81% seen once. The sequenced material came from PBMCs. Every receptor here comes from a man aged 18-30 years in good health and CMV-seropositive.

This chain links TRBV9 with TRBJ1-1; 10 bases map to TRBD1. Per the germline V gene, CDR1 is SGDLS and CDR2 is YYNGEE. Trimming cost V 3 bases and J 5 bases; bases outside gene matches: 7. This CDR3 contains 15 residues. CDR3: CASSGRQGAGTEAFF. CDR3 DNA sequence: TGTGCCAGCAGCGGCAGACAGGGGGCGGGGACTGAAGCTTTCTTT.

Only one count was recorded for this clone. The CDR3 sequence: CASSVGDRISSYNEQFF. Here the CDR3 DNA reads TGTGCCAGCAGCGTAGGGGACAGGATTAGCTCCTACAATGAGCAGTTCTTC. The rearrangement joins TRBV9 to TRBJ2-1, with 8 bases that match TRBD1. Germline CDR1 reads SGDLS; CDR2 reads YYNGEE. With V trimmed by 0 bases and J by 0 bases, 5 bases remained unmatched. The CDR3 spans 17 residues. Drawing the rest from reference TRBV9 and TRBJ2-1, the complete variable domain is DSGVTQTPKHLITATGQRVTLRCSPRSGDLSVYWYQQSLDQGLQFLIQYYNGEERAKGNILERFSAQQFPDLHSELNLSSLELGDSALYFCASSVGDRISSYNEQFFGPGTRLTVL.

This chain links TRBV6-5 with TRBJ1-1, with 7 positions matching TRBD1. Per the germline V gene, CDR1 is MNHEY and CDR2 is SVGAGI. This CDR3 comprises 14 residues. V was clipped by 6 bases and J by 10 bases; unmatched bases: 14. This CDR3 is CASRGSDRAFGAFF. As DNA, the CDR3 is TGTGCCAGCAGGGGAAGTGACAGGGCCTTTGGAGCTTTCTTT.

The rearrangement joins TRBV5-6 to TRBJ2-3; the D gene is possibly TRBD2 (5 bases). Per the germline V gene, CDR1 is SGHDT and CDR2 is YYEEEE. The ends were cut back, 4 bases at V and 4 bases at J, with 7 bases in the middle. The CDR3 is 12 amino acids. CDR3 sequence reads: CASSGLPDTQYF. The CDR3 DNA is TGTGCCAGCAGCGGACTCCCAGATACGCAGTATTTT.

The chain combines TRBV7-2 with TRBJ2-1; 7 nucleotides match TRBD1. CDR1 SGHTA and CDR2 FQGNSA come from the germline V gene. The CDR3 is 11 residues long. Trimming took 3 bases from V and 16 from J; bases not matched to a gene: 6. This CDR3 reads CASSFGTEKFF. CDR3 sequence (DNA): TGTGCCAGCAGCTTTGGGACAGAAAAATTCTTC.

This clone was seen more than once but under ten times. J is TRBJ2-7 and V is TRBV4-3; 8 nucleotides line up with TRBD2. V lost 0 bases and J lost 3; bases outside the gene matches: 7. Per germline, CDR1 LGHNA and CDR2 YSLEER. The CDR3 is 16 amino acids. The DNA for the CDR3 is TGCGCCAGCAGCCAAGATTCCAGCGGGGGCTTCTACGAGCAGTACTTC. It yields the protein CASSQDSSGGFYEQYF.

This clone was picked up one time. The chain links TRBV2 to TRBJ2-7; D perhaps matches TRBD2 (5 bases). CDR3 length: 12 residues. Trimming took 6 bases from V and 6 from J, leaving 12 bases between them. In germline, CDR1 is SNHLY, CDR2 FYNNEI. The CDR3 DNA reads as TGTGCCAGCAGGCGAAACGCGGGCGAGCAGTACTTC. Its protein product is CASRRNAGEQYF.

The chain carries TRBV6-6 and TRBJ1-1; no clear D gene. CDR1 is MNHNY and CDR2 is SVGAGI in the germline V gene (reference sequence). Trimming stripped 6 bases from V and 1 base from J, with 12 bases between. The CDR3 spans 14 residues. The CDR3 nucleotides are TGTGCCAGCAGCCCCTCGTGGCCGAACACTGAAGCTTTCTTT. This translates into CASSPSWPNTEAFF.

The genes are TRBV7-2 and TRBJ2-7; TRBD2 aligns across 7 bases. Losses at the gene ends were 2 bases for V and 4 bases for J; bases not matched to a gene: 11. CDR1 is SGHTA and CDR2 is FQGNSA in the germline V gene. The CDR3 is 16 amino acids. For the CDR3, the DNA is TGTGCCAGCAGCTTAACCCCCGGGACTATTTCTTACGAGCAGTACTTC. As protein: CASSLTPGTISYEQYF.